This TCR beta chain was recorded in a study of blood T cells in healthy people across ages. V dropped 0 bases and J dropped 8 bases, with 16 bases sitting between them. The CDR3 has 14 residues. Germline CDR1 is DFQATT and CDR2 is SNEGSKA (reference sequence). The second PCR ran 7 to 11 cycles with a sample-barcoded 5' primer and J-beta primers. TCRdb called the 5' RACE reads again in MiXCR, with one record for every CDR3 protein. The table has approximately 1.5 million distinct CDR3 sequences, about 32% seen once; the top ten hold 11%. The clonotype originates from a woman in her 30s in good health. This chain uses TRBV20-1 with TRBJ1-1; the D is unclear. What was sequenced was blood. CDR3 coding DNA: TGCAGTGCTAGAGACCGCAGTGCCCCCTTCGAAGCTTTCTTT. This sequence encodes CSARDRSAPFEAFF.